Sequencing of this T cell receptor (beta chain) was carried out in a study of cytomegalovirus exposure and HLA in healthy donors. Study information: In terms of ancestry, the Caucasian-associated cluster contained roughly four fifths of the roughly 400 genotyped donors. Study results and limitations: Cytomegalovirus association was assigned to about 180 TCR beta chains. Several of the most significant clusters were apparently associated with common viral pathogens in a later analysis.

The V and J ends lost 9 bases and 7 bases respectively, with 19 bases between them. The CDR3 runs 14 residues. Per the germline V gene, CDR1 is MNHNS and CDR2 is SASEGT. PCR amplification relied on 60 Vbeta primers (plus 13 Jbeta primers). TCRdb's copy holds only in-frame clones and misses some; the assay was immunoSEQ multiplex PCR. The sample lists about 130,000 clones; approximately 17% were seen once. Worth noting for this clone: Its target is not known.

Each of the donors was a healthy bone marrow donor. This sequence originates from a female donor in good health and CMV-seropositive. This sequence joins TRBV6-1 and TRBJ2-4; the D gene is possibly TRBD2 (7 bases). The sequenced material came from PBMCs. CDR3 bases: TGTGCCAGGTCTCGGGGGGCAGGGAATAACATTCAGTACTTC. This gives the protein CARSRGAGNNIQYF.